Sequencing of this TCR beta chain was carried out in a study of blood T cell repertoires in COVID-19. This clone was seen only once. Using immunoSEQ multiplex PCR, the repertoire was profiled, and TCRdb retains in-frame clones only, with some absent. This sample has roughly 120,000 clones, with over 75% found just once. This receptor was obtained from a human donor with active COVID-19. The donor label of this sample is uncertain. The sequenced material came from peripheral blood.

CDR3 amino acids: CASSVGTEYYGYTF. Here the CDR3 DNA reads TGTGCCAGCAGCGTAGGGACAGAGTACTATGGCTACACCTTC. V and J are TRBV9 and TRBJ1-2, with D maybe TRBD1 (6 bases). Germline-derived CDR1 and CDR2 are SGDLS and YYNGEE. The CDR3 is 14 amino acids. V was clipped by 0 bases and J by 3 bases, with 9 bases between them.